This T cell receptor beta chain was captured in a study of blood T cell repertoires in COVID-19. Sequencing was performed with immunoSEQ multiplex PCR; in TCRdb, only in-frame clones are kept and a portion is missing. This repertoire shows approximately 130,000 clones, around 81% found once; its top ten account for approximately 8.7%. The sequence derives from a man aged 40-49 years with active or convalescent COVID-19. Sequencing was carried out using peripheral blood.

The CDR3 here is CAISERGLEAGELFF. In DNA form, the CDR3 reads TGTGCCATCAGTGAACGGGGATTAGAGGCCGGGGAGCTGTTTTTT. The chain employs TRBV10-3 and TRBJ2-2; tentatively, D is TRBD2 (5 bases). Germline V lookup: CDR1 ENHRY, CDR2 SYGVKD. Trimming shortened V by 3 bases and J by 6 bases, and 14 bases separated the two germline ends. This CDR3 is 15 amino acids long.